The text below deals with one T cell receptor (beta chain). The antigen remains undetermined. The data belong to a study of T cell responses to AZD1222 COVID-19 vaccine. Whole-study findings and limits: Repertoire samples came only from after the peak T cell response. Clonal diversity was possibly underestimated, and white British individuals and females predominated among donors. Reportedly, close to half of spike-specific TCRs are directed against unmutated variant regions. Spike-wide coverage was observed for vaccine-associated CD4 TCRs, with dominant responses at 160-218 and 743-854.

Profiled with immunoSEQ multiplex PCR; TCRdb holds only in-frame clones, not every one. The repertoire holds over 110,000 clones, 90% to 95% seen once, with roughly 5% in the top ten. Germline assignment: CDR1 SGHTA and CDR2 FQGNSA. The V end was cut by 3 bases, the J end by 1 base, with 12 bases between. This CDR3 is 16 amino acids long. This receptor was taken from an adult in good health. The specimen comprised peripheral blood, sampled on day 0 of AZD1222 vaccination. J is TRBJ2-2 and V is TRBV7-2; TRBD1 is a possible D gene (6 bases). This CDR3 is CASSFSRGLNTGELFF. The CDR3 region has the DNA TGTGCCAGCAGCTTTTCCAGGGGCTTGAACACCGGGGAGCTGTTTTTT.